This TCR beta chain was captured by sequencing in a study of OX40 agonist ivuxolimab in advanced cancers. Broadly, across the study: Ivuxolimab, which targeted the costimulatory receptor OX40 (CD134), was an agonistic, fully human IgG2 monoclonal antibody. Among the approximately 50 dose-escalation patients, around 20 had hepatocellular carcinoma, approximately 15 melanoma, 9 renal cell carcinoma and 9 head and neck cancer. Intravenous ivuxolimab was administered to patients every 2 weeks at six dose levels: 0.01, 0.1, 0.3, 1.5, 3 and 10 mg/kg. Three dose-escalation patients achieved partial responses, one with hepatocellular carcinoma and two with cutaneous melanoma. In the dose-escalation cohort, approximately 82% of patients were male, and the mean age was around 60 years, with a range of roughly 23 to 85. Peripheral TCRbeta sequencing aimed to test whether ivuxolimab altered TCR sequence diversity and caused clonal T-cell expansion. Prior anti-PD-1, anti-PD-L1 or anti-CTLA-4 therapy was permitted, and checkpoint inhibitors had been received by less than 45% of dose-escalation patients. The paper covers the monotherapy dose-escalation part of the phase I ivuxolimab trial, which included N ≈ 54 patients.

Here is what the overall study found, with its caveats: Which antigens the clonally expanded peripheral T cells were specific for was not determined. Low levels of normalized T-cell clonal expansion were also shown by some nonresponding patients. After ivuxolimab, expanded clones were on average more numerous among CD8+ T cells than among CD4+ T cells. In the 0.1-3.0 mg/kg groups, partial responders were among the patients with the lowest normalized peripheral clonal expansion, particularly in CD8+ T cells. Clonal expansion of both CD4+ and CD8+ blood T cells was observed from baseline to week 6 at doses 0.1 to 3.0 mg/kg.

For sequencing of the TCRbeta CDR3 region, genomic DNA was extracted from the sorted cells. The immunoSEQ Assay was used for sequencing of TCRbeta CDR3 regions. In its TCRdb copy, this immuneACCESS table keeps in-frame sequences only and misses some clones. Where compared with another copy, unresolved V genes explain less than half of these, and the others have no known cause. A total of 65,000 to 90,000 clones appear in this sample, about 89% of them only once. 0.6% to 0.75% of the sample is held by the ten biggest clonotypes. The trial excluded patients who had a history of autoimmune disease or were on systemic immunosuppression. Peripheral blood for TCR sequencing was collected from all dose cohorts at baseline, on cycle 4 day 1, and on cycle 7 day 1. The samples were taken from a phase I, first-in-human, multicenter, open-label dose-escalation trial of ivuxolimab. Adults with locally advanced or metastatic melanoma, renal cell carcinoma, hepatocellular carcinoma or head and neck squamous cell carcinoma were enrolled in the trial. Before TCR sequencing, CD4+ T cells and CD8+ T cells from peripheral blood were sorted into separate populations.

Of note for this clone: The target of this receptor is not known. No base-level quality is on record; no much larger clone is a single base apart.

This specimen consisted of CD4+ or CD8+ T cells sorted from blood, obtained in a trial of the OX40 agonist ivuxolimab. This receptor was identified in an adult with an advanced solid tumor such as melanoma, head and neck, liver or kidney cancer.

Read as DNA, the sequence is TGTGCCAGCAGCTCGGTTAGCGGGAAGAACACCGGGGAGCTGTTTTTT. Its translation reads: CASSSVSGKNTGELFF. The chain is made from TRBV5-4 and TRBJ2-2; TRBD2 matches 8 bases in the middle. In the germline V gene (reference sequence), CDR1 corresponds to SGHNT and CDR2 to YYREEE. Here V drops 3 bases and J drops 1 base, and the junction holds 5 bases not matched to any gene. CDR3 length: 16 amino acids, cysteine to phenylalanine. The retained sequence is limited to the CDR3, 48 bases, with the frame set at the first base.